Here is one T cell receptor (beta chain) with its context. Repertoires were generated with immunoSEQ multiplex PCR, while TCRdb's copy carries only in-frame clones and drops some. The repertoire holds 90,000 to 100,000 clones, with around nine tenths as singletons. Germline trimming cut 4 bases from V and 2 bases from J; bases unmatched to any gene: 4. This CDR3 spans 15 amino acids. The germline gives CDR1 MDHEN, CDR2 SYDVKM. These data are taken from a study of identifying expanded T cells in peripheral blood. This TCR was recovered from a person aged 18 to 75 in good health. The sample comprised blood. The chain links TRBV28 to TRBJ2-1, with TRBD2 identical over 8 bases. For the CDR3, the DNA is TGTGCCAGCAGTTCTAGCGGGTCGGCCTACAATGAGCAGTTCTTC. Its translation is CASSSSGSAYNEQFF. The full variable domain, in which reference TRBV28 and TRBJ2-1 provide the parts outside the CDR3, is DVKVTQSSRYLVKRTGEKVFLECVQDMDHENMFWYRQDPGLGLRLIYFSYDVKMKEKGDIPEGYSVSREKKERFSLILESASTNQTSMYLCASSSSGSAYNEQFFGPGTRLTVL.